The 18 T cell receptor beta chains given below trace back to one sample, sequenced in a study of blood T cell repertoires in COVID-19. Assay: immunoSEQ multiplex PCR; the TCRdb copy retains only in-frame clones and omits some. Of approximately 170,000 clones detected, about 92% appear once; the ten largest clones hold 18%. Sample: peripheral blood. The source is a man aged 60 to 75 with active or convalescent COVID-19.

The chain joins TRBV7-2 to TRBJ2-2; no clear D. Germline V gene sequence: CDR1 SGHTA, CDR2 FQGNSA. This CDR3 has 13 residues. The V and J ends lost 1 base and 4 bases respectively, with 4 bases between them. CDR3 DNA: TGTGCCAGCAGCTTAGGAGCCACCGGGGAGCTGTTTTTT. It encodes CASSLGATGELFF.

The V and J genes are TRBV6-5 and TRBJ2-3; 7 bases fit TRBD2. The CDR3 has 13 amino acids. Germline CDR1 reads MNHEY; CDR2 reads SVGAGI. The V and J ends lost 4 bases and 5 bases, in that order; junction bases with no gene match: 3. In DNA form, the CDR3 reads TGTGCCAGCAGTTCGAGGGAGGGAGATACGCAGTATTTT. Protein sequence: CASSSREGDTQYF.

The chain uses TRBV6-1 and TRBJ2-1; TRBD2 matches at 12 bases. This CDR3 has 17 amino acids. Germline loops: CDR1 MNHNS, CDR2 SASEGT. V gave up 2 bases and J gave up 1 base; unmatched junction bases: 3. The CDR3 region is CASSELAGGLSYNEQFF. For the CDR3, the DNA is TGTGCCAGCAGTGAACTAGCGGGGGGGCTTTCCTACAATGAGCAGTTCTTC.

This clone was seen only a few times. The chain links TRBV19 to TRBJ2-2; D possibly corresponds to TRBD1 (5 bases). Trimming cost V 4 bases and J 0 bases, with 12 bases left between them. Per the germline V gene, CDR1 is LNHDA and CDR2 is SQIVND (reference sequence). The CDR3 has 16 residues. The CDR3, as DNA: TGTGCCAGTAGTAGTAAAGGGGTAACGAACACCGGGGAGCTGTTTTTT. As protein: CASSSKGVTNTGELFF.

The J gene is TRBJ2-1, the V gene TRBV7-6; 10 bases fit TRBD2. This CDR3 is built from 14 residues. V was clipped by 7 bases and J by 7 bases; unmatched bases: 7. Germline V lookup: CDR1 SGHVS, CDR2 FNYEAQ. Here the CDR3 reads CASTRAGGGNEQFF. The CDR3 nucleotides are TGTGCCAGCACCAGAGCGGGAGGGGGTAATGAGCAGTTCTTC.

Turning to this clone: The identical CDR3 is also encoded by other nucleotide sequences in the sample. The chain carries TRBV10-1 and TRBJ2-7; 8 bases fit TRBD1. This CDR3 region has 14 residues. The V and J ends lost 6 bases and 3 bases, in that order; junction bases with no gene match: 7. Germline V gene sequence: CDR1 WNHNN, CDR2 SYGVQD (reference sequence). In DNA, the CDR3 is TGCGCCAGCAGCCCCGGACAGGGAGGCTACGAGCAGTACTTC. The encoded protein is CASSPGQGGYEQYF.

This chain connects TRBV4-1 to TRBJ2-5, with 8 bases fitting TRBD1. This CDR3 region has 15 residues. Trimming removed 0 bases from V and 9 bases from J; junction bases left unmatched: 9. CDR1 and CDR2 (germline): MGHRA, YSYEKL. In nucleotides, the CDR3 is TGCGCCAGCAGCCAAGATCAGGGGGCGAGGGAGGCCCAGTACTTC. Encoded protein: CASSQDQGAREAQYF.

The chain carries TRBV7-9 and TRBJ2-7; 7 bases map to TRBD1. The CDR3 runs 17 residues. In germline, CDR1 is SEHNR, CDR2 FQNEAQ (reference sequence). J was trimmed by 2 bases and V by 5 bases; bases with no gene match: 15. The CDR3 sequence is CASSLLPSSTGAYEQYF. CDR3 in DNA: TGTGCCAGCAGCCTCTTACCGTCCAGCACAGGGGCCTACGAGCAGTACTTC.

The rearrangement uses TRBV11-2 and TRBJ1-3, with D unresolved. From germline, CDR1 is SGHAT and CDR2 FQNNGV. There are 15 residues in the CDR3. V dropped 2 bases and J dropped 3 bases, with 11 bases sitting between them. The CDR3 nucleotides are TGTGCCAGCAGCTTAAGCGTCTTCCGTGGAAACACCATATATTTT. Protein product: CASSLSVFRGNTIYF.

The chain is built from TRBV5-4 and TRBJ1-1; TRBD1 matches at 10 bases. V was pared by 0 bases and J by 3 bases, with 2 bases of the junction left unmatched. This CDR3 is built from 15 residues. CDR1 is SGHNT, CDR2 YYREEE, per germline (reference sequence). The CDR3 sequence: CASSLGDRGYTEAFF. The DNA for the CDR3 is TGTGCCAGCAGCTTGGGGGACAGGGGTTACACTGAAGCTTTCTTT.

The gene calls are TRBV5-1 and TRBJ1-2; no definite D call. The length of the CDR3 is 14 residues. The germline V gene encodes CDR1 SGHRS and CDR2 YFSETQ. The V gene lost 4 bases and the J gene lost 3 bases, with 13 bases spanning the gap. The CDR3 bases are TGCGCCAGCAGCGATGCAGGAGGAGACTATGGCTACACCTTC. Protein: CASSDAGGDYGYTF.

The CDR3 region has the DNA TGTGCCAGTAGTCCGGGGGTGAACACTGAAGCTTTCTTT. Translated, it gives CASSPGVNTEAFF. V gene TRBV19 combines with J gene TRBJ1-1; D possibly corresponds to TRBD1 (5 bases). V lost 5 bases and J lost 0, with 7 bases in between. Germline loops: CDR1 LNHDA, CDR2 SQIVND (reference sequence). The CDR3 is made up of 13 amino acids.

This chain connects TRBV1 to TRBJ2-1; TRBD2 is taken as the D call from the table, unchecked against the DNA. TRBV1 is assigned pseudogene status. The CDR3 contains 15 residues. The CDR3 bases are TGCACCAGCAGCCACGGCGGGGGGGCCGACAATGAGCAGTTCTTC. Encoded protein: CTSSHGGGADNEQFF.

The rearrangement links TRBV3-1 (or the pseudogene TRBV3-2) to TRBJ2-3; 8 bases map to TRBD2. V lost 6 bases and J lost 4; bases outside the gene matches: 12. The CDR3 covers 16 residues. Per the germline V gene, CDR1 is LGHDT and CDR2 is YNNKEL (reference sequence). CDR3 region: CASRIGFSGTPDTQYF. DNA of the CDR3: TGTGCCAGCAGGATCGGGTTTAGCGGGACCCCAGATACGCAGTATTTT.

This chain joins TRBV7-9 and TRBJ1-6; no definite D call. V lost 1 base and J lost 6, with 10 bases in between. Germline loops: CDR1 SEHNR, CDR2 FQNEAQ (reference sequence). The CDR3 runs to 15 residues. The CDR3 spells CASSLGGDANSPLHF. In nucleotides, the CDR3 is TGTGCCAGCAGCTTAGGGGGAGACGCTAATTCACCCCTCCACTTT.

The rearrangement links TRBV25-1 to TRBJ2-7; TRBD1 aligns across 8 bases. Trimming at V came to 5 bases and at J to 4 bases, leaving 7 bases not matched to a gene. This CDR3 contains 14 residues. Germline lookup yields CDR1 MGHDK and CDR2 SYGVNS. The CDR3 nucleotides are TGTGCCAGCAGTCTCGAGACAGGGGTTTACGAGCAGTACTTC. This encodes CASSLETGVYEQYF.

This clone was seen only once. The V call is TRBV18, the J call TRBJ1-1; 8 nucleotides agree with TRBD1. The trim removed 3 bases at V and 4 bases at J, leaving 13 bases unmatched. Per the germline V gene, CDR1 is KGHSH and CDR2 is LQKENI. CDR3 length: 17 amino acids. The CDR3 nucleotides read TGTGCCAGCTCACCGTCCCGGGGACAGGCCCCTTTCACTGAAGCTTTCTTT. Translating gives CASSPSRGQAPFTEAFF.

The chain couples TRBV20-1 to TRBJ2-1; 9 bases agree with TRBD2. Germline V gene data show CDR1 as DFQATT and CDR2 as SNEGSKA (reference sequence). CDR3 size: 14 residues. Trimming took 3 bases from V and 11 from J; bases not matched to a gene: 11. In DNA form, the CDR3 reads TGCAGTGCTAGTGGGGTAGCGGGGGACCTGAAGCAGTTCTTC. Translating gives CSASGVAGDLKQFF.